This record looks at one T cell receptor beta chain sequence and its context. Measured with immunoSEQ multiplex PCR; TCRdb has only the in-frame clones, and not every one. Of around 60,000 clones listed, 70% to 90% were seen once; the top ten hold roughly 5%. The data derive from a study of T cell responses to AZD1222 COVID-19 vaccine. The sequencing here drew on peripheral blood, taken on day 0 of AZD1222 vaccination. The receptor comes from an adult in good health.

The CDR3 loop is CASSGTLGGYQPQHF. DNA of the CDR3: TGTGCCAGCAGTGGGACCTTGGGTGGTTATCAGCCCCAGCATTTT. The genes are TRBV2 and TRBJ1-5; D gene uncertain. The CDR3 runs 15 residues. CDR1 SNHLY and CDR2 FYNNEI come from the germline V gene. The V end lost 4 bases, the J end lost 5 bases, and 15 bases lay between the germline ends.